This entry concerns a single T cell receptor (beta chain). This clone showed up just once. Its target antigen remains unknown. Per-base quality was not reported, and no clone a single base away is much larger than it. Genomic DNA was extracted with the Qiagen DNeasy kit from unsorted PBMCs and from negatively selected CD4+ and CD8+ fractions. TCR beta CDR3 regions were amplified by immunoSEQ multiplex PCR using primers annealing to V and J segments. Amplification bias was minimized using a synthetic immune receptor repertoire, and residual bias was removed computationally after sequencing. Turning to the authors' computational methods: Repertoire diversity was quantified as the Shannon entropy index using custom Python scripts. Unsorted, CD4+ and CD8+ repertoires were analyzed separately, except in combined analyses where CD4+ and CD8+ sequences were merged in silico. A clone counted as expanded when the clone's frequency after treatment rose at least 2-fold relative to C1D1, and clones undetected at baseline were given a pseudocount of 0.5. Clones with 0 or 1 copy at C1D1 were classified as singleton clones, and clones with 2 or more copies were classified as non-singleton clones. Clones expanded in unsorted samples were labelled as CD4+, CD8+ or unknown by matching protein sequences in sorted samples from the same patient. Wilcoxon tests on paired samples were used to test diversity changes from C1D1 to C4D1. TCRdb holds this immuneACCESS table with in-frame rearrangements only. Some clones are missing; in checked studies, unresolved V genes explain under half, and the rest has no known cause. From that table come the V and J calls and clone size; the DNA was used to work out D and trimming. Recorded for this sample are about 50,000 clones; approximately 70% of them occurred a single time. The ten largest clones add up to around 16% of the sample.

Read against the paper, the sample's time point label means: cycle 2 day 1 (C2D1) of nivolumab. Relapse after autologous stem cell transplantation had occurred in all trial patients, and cohorts A, B and C were distinguished by prior brentuximab vedotin exposure. The trial cohort comprised about 60 patients with relapsed/refractory classical Hodgkin lymphoma whose best overall responses were complete response, partial response or progressive disease. Trial patients were treated with single-agent nivolumab in the multi-cohort phase II CheckMate 205 trial. An independent review committee assessed best overall response using the 2007 International Working Group response criteria. Trial PBMCs were collected just before the start of nivolumab (C1D1) and during therapy at cycle 2 day 1 and cycle 4 day 1. Peripheral blood was collected in 8 mL Vacutainer Cell Preparation Tubes, from which PBMCs were isolated by centrifugation and then cryopreserved.

The data were obtained in a study of PD-1 blockade in classical Hodgkin lymphoma (dated by TCRdb to the early 2020s). Looking at the study overall: Nivolumab dosing was 3 mg/kg intravenously every 2 weeks, continuing until either disease progression or unacceptable toxicity. A peripheral blood immune signature of response to PD-1 blockade in classical Hodgkin lymphoma was defined using TCR beta sequencing and CyTOF. The full study reports these points: Baseline diversity similar to that of newly diagnosed patients was observed in trial patients achieving complete response, whereas significantly lower diversity was observed in partial responders and progressors. CD4+ but not CD8+ TCR diversity rose significantly by C4D1 (p=0.0027 vs p=0.16), most apparent in complete responders (p=0.02). Lower diversity was observed in patients in whom nivolumab was started less than 1 year after ASCT, and these patients were excluded from later analyses so that confounding by immune reconstitution would be avoided. The study covered only a single clinical trial cohort, and the causes of the repertoire differences, possibly disease activity or prior therapy, were still not defined. Baseline TCR diversity was reported to be lower in newly diagnosed patients than in healthy donors and to be lower still in relapsed/refractory patients.

The sequencing here drew on peripheral blood mononuclear cells (PBMCs), taken before the second cycle of nivolumab. The TCR originated in a human donor with classical Hodgkin lymphoma.

The bases are TGTGCCAGCAGCTTGAAAGGGGCGTCTCAGCCCCAGCATTTT. Translated, it reads CASSLKGASQPQHF. Here the chain combines TRBV7-2 and TRBJ1-5; perhaps TRBD1 is the D gene, with 5 bases matching. Inclusive of the bounding cysteine and phenylalanine, the CDR3 is 14 residues long. Here the CDR3 DNA is all that survives: 42 bases in frame from base 1. Trimming takes 3 bases from V and 6 bases from J, and the germline ends sit 12 bases apart. The germline V gene supplies CDR1 SGHTA and CDR2 FQGNSA.